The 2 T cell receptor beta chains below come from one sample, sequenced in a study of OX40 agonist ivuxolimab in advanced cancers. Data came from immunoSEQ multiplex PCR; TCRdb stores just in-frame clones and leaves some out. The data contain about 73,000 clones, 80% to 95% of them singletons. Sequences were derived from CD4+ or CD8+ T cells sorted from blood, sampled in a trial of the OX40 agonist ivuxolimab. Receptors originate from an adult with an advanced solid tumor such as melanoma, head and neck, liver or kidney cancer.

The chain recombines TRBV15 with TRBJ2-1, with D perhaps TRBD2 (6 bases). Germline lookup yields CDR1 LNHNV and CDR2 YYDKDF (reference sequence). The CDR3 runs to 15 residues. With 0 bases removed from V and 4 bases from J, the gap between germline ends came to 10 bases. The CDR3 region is CATSRESGLYNEQFF. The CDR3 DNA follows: TGTGCCACCAGCAGAGAATCGGGACTGTACAATGAGCAGTTCTTC.

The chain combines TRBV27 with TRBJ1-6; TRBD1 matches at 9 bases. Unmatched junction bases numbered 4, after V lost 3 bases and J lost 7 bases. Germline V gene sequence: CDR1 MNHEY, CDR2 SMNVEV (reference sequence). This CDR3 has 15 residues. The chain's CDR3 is CASSLFGTGNSPLHF. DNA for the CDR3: TGTGCCAGCAGTTTGTTTGGGACAGGGAATTCACCCCTCCACTTT.